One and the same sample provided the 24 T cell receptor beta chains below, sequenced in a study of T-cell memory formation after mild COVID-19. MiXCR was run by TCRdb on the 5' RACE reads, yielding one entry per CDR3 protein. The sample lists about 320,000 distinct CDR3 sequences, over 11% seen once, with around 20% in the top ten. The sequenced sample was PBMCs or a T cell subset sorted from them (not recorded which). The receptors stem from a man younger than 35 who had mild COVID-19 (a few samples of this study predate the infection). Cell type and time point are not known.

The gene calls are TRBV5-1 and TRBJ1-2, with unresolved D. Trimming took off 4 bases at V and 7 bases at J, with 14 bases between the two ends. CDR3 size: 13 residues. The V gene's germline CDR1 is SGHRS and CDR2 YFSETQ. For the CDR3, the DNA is TGCGCCAGCAGCCCTACACCCGAGTCTGGCTACACCTTC. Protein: CASSPTPESGYTF.

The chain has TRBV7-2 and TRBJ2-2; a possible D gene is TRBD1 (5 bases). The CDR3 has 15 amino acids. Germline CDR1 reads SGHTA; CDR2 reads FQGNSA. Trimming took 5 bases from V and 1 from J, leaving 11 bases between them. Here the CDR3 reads CASSLYGQNTGELFF. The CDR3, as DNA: TGTGCCAGCAGCCTGTACGGACAGAACACCGGGGAGCTGTTTTTT.

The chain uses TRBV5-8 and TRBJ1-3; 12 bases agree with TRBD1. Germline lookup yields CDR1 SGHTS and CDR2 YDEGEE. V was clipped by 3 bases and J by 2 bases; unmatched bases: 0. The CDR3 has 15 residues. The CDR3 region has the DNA TGTGCCAGCAGCTGGGACAGGGGGCCTGGAAACACCATATATTTT. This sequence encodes CASSWDRGPGNTIYF.

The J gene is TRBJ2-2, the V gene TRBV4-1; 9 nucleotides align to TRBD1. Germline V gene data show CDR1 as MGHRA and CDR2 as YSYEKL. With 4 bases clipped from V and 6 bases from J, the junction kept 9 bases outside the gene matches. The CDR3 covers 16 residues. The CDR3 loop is CASSPSGQGLAGELFF. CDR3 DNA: TGCGCCAGCAGCCCGTCGGGACAGGGTTTGGCCGGGGAGCTGTTTTTT.

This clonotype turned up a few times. DNA for the CDR3: TGTGCCAGCGGTCGGACAGGGGTCTACGAGCAGTACGTC. Its translation is CASGRTGVYEQYV. V is TRBV7-9 and J is TRBJ2-7, with 9 bases that match TRBD1. This CDR3 has 13 residues. Germline V CDR1 and CDR2: SEHNR, FQNEAQ (reference sequence). Trimming cost V 8 bases and J 3 bases; bases outside gene matches: 5.

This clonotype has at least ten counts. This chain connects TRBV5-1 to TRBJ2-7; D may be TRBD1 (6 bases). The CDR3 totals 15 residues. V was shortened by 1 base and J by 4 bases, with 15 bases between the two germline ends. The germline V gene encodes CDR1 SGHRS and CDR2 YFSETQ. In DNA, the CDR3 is TGCGCCAGCAGCTTGTACCCAGGGGCGAGATACGAGCAGTACTTC. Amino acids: CASSLYPGARYEQYF. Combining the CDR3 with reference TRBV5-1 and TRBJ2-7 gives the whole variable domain KAGVTQTPRYLIKTRGQQVTLSCSPISGHRSVSWYQQTPGQGLQFLFEYFSETQRNKGNFPGRFSGRQFSNSRSEMNVSTLELGDSALYLCASSLYPGARYEQYFGPGTRLTVT.

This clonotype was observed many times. The CDR3 region is CASSPTSGGARTTDTQYF. The DNA for the CDR3 is TGTGCCAGCAGCCCGACTAGCGGGGGGGCGCGAACTACAGATACGCAGTATTTT. This chain links TRBV5-5 with TRBJ2-3; 14 nucleotides line up with TRBD2. V lost 4 bases and J lost 3; bases outside the gene matches: 10. This CDR3 spans 18 amino acids. CDR1 SGHKS and CDR2 YYEKEE come from the germline V gene (reference sequence). The variable domain in full, completed from reference TRBV5-5 and TRBJ2-3, reads DAGVTQSPTHLIKTRGQQVTLRCSPISGHKSVSWYQQVLGQGPQFIFQYYEKEERGRGNFPDRFSARQFPNYSSELNVNALLLGDSALYLCASSPTSGGARTTDTQYFGPGTRLTVL.

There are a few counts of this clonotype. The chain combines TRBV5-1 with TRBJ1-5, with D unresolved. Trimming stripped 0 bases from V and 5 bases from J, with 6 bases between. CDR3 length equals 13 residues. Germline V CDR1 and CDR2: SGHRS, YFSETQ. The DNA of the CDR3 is TGCGCCAGCAGCTTGGGGACGGATCAGCCCCAGCATTTT. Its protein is CASSLGTDQPQHF.

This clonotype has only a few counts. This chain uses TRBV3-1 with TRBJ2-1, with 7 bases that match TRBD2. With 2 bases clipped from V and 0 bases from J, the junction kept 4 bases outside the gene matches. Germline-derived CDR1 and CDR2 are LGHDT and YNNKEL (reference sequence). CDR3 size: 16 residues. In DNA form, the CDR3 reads TGTGCCAGCAGCCAACTAGCGGCTTTCTCCTACAATGAGCAGTTCTTC. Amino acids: CASSQLAAFSYNEQFF.

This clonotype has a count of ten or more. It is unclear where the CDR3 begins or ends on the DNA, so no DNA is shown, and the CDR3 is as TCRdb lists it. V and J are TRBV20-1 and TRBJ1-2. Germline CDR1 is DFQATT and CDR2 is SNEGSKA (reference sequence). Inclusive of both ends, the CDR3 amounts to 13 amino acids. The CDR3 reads CSAPRDFGAGYTF.

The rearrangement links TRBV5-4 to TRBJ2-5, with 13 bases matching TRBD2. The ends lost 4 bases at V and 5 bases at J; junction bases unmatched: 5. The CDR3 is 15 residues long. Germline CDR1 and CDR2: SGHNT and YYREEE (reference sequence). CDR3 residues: CASSTSGGAVETQYF. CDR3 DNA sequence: TGTGCCAGCAGCACTAGCGGGGGGGCAGTGGAGACCCAGTACTTC.

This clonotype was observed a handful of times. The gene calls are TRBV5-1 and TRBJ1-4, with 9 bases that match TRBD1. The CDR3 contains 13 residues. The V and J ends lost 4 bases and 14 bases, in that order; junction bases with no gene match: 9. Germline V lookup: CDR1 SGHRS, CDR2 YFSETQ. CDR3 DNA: TGCGCCAGCAGCCATGTAACCGGGACAGGGCTGTTTTTT. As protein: CASSHVTGTGLFF.

CDR3 DNA sequence: TGTGCCAGCAGCTTTGCGGACAGAAAGAATGAAAAACTGTTTTTT. Translating gives CASSFADRKNEKLFF. V gene TRBV7-2 combines with J gene TRBJ1-4; D is possibly TRBD1 (6 bases). Germline V gene lookup returns CDR1 SGHTA and CDR2 FQGNSA. With 3 bases removed from V and 5 bases from J, the gap between germline ends came to 13 bases. The CDR3 has 15 amino acids.

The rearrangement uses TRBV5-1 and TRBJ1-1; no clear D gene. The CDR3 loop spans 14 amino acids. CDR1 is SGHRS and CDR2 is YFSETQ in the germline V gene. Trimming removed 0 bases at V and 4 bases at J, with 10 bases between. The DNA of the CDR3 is TGCGCCAGCAGCTTGGGGCAGGAGGGCACTGAAGCTTTCTTT. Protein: CASSLGQEGTEAFF.

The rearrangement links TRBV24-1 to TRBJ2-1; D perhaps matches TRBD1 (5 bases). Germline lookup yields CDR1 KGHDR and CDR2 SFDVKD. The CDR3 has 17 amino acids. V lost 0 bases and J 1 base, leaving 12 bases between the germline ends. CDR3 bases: TGTGCCACCAGTGATTTGCAACAGGCCTCATCCTACAATGAGCAGTTCTTC. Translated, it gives CATSDLQQASSYNEQFF.

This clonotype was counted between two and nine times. CDR3 sequence reads: CAIRIQTGDQPQHF. The CDR3 DNA follows: TGTGCCATCAGGATCCAGACAGGGGATCAGCCCCAGCATTTT. This chain links TRBV10-3 with TRBJ1-5; 8 bases are shared with TRBD1. The germline CDR1 and CDR2 sequences are ENHRY and SYGVKD. After removal of 6 bases from V and 5 bases from J, the junction contained 6 bases not matched to a gene. The CDR3 extends over 14 amino acids.

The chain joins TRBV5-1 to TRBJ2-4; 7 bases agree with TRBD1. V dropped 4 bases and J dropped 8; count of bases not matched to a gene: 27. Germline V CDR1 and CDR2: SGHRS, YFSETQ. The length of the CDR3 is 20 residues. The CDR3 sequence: CASSPLPRGSFSVGRDIQYF. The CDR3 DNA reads TGCGCCAGCAGCCCCTTACCCAGGGGGTCGTTTTCAGTTGGTCGGGACATTCAGTACTTC.

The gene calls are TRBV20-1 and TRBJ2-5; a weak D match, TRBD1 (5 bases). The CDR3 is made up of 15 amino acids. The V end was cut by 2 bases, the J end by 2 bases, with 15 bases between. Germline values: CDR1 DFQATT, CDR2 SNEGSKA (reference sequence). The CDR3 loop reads CSARLWGRGQETQYF. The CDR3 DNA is TGCAGTGCTAGACTATGGGGTAGGGGTCAAGAGACCCAGTACTTC.

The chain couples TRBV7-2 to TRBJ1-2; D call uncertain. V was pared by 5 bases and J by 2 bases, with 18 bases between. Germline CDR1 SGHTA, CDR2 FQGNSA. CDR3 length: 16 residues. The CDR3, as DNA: TGTGCCAGCAGCCCACACAGTGCTGGTTCCAACTATGGCTACACCTTC. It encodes CASSPHSAGSNYGYTF.

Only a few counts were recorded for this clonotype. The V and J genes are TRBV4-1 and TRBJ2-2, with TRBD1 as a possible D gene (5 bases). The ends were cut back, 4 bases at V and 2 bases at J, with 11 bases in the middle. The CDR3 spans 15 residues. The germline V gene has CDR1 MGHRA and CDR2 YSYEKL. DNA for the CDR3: TGCGCCAGCAGCCCGAGTCAGGGAAACACCGGGGAGCTGTTTTTT. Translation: CASSPSQGNTGELFF.

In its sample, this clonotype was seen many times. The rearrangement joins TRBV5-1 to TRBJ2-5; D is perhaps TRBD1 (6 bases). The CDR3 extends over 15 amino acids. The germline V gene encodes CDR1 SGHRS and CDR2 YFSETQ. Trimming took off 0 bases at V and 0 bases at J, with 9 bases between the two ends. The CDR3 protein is CASSLEGVYQETQYF. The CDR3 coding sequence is TGCGCCAGCAGCTTGGAGGGGGTCTACCAAGAGACCCAGTACTTC.

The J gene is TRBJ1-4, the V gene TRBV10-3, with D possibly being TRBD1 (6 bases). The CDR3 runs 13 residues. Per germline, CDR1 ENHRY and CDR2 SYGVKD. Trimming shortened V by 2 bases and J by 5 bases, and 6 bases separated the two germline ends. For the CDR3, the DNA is TGTGCCATCAGTGAGGGGACAAATGAAAAACTGTTTTTT. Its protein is CAISEGTNEKLFF.

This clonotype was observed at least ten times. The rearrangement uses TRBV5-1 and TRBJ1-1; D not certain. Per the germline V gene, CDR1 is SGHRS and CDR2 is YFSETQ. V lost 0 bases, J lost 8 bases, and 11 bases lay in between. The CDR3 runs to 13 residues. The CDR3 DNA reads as TGCGCCAGCAGCTTGGACCGGCCGATGGAAGCTTTCTTT. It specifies CASSLDRPMEAFF. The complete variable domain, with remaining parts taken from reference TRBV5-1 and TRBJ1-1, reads KAGVTQTPRYLIKTRGQQVTLSCSPISGHRSVSWYQQTPGQGLQFLFEYFSETQRNKGNFPGRFSGRQFSNSRSEMNVSTLELGDSALYLCASSLDRPMEAFFGQGTRLTVV.

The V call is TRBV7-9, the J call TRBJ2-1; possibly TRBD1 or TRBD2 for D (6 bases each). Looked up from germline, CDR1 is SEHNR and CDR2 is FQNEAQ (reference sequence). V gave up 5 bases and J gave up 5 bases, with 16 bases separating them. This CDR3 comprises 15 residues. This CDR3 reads CASSAMGGMDNEQFF. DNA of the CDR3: TGTGCCAGCAGCGCCATGGGGGGCATGGACAATGAGCAGTTCTTC.